Included here is one T cell receptor (beta chain) sequence, with context. Its antigen is currently unknown. The sample is drawn from a study of T-cell memory formation after mild COVID-19. Study-level findings and limits: In pre-infection memory, a portion of responding clones appeared, which suggested that cross-reactive memory joined. A second wave expanding day 15 to 37 was CD4+-biased; contracting clones were balanced. Shrinking CD4+ clones resided mostly in CM and EM, and CD8+ ones in EMRA.

TCRdb re-called the 5' RACE reads with MiXCR, one entry per CDR3 protein. The table lists approximately 88,000 distinct CDR3 sequences, more than 20% of them singletons. The germline CDR1 and CDR2 sequences are SEHNR and FQNEAQ (reference sequence). Trimming pared 1 base from V and 6 bases from J, leaving 3 bases between. The CDR3 totals 11 residues. The chain has TRBV7-9 and TRBJ1-1, with D unclear. The TCR originated in a young man who had mild COVID-19 (a few samples of this study predate the infection). Cell type and time point are not known. Specimen: PBMCs or a T cell subset sorted from them (not recorded which). For the CDR3, the DNA is TGTGCCAGCAGCTTAGAGGCTGAAGCTTTCTTT. It translates to CASSLEAEAFF.